This TCR beta chain was recorded in a study of shared clonotypes between healthy human individuals. Study-level points and caveats: Though the depth was large, rarefaction showed that sorted-subset sequencing was incomplete.

The sorted-subset replicate PCRs were given around 200 ng DNA, which is tens of thousands of T cell genomes. Assay used: immunoSEQ multiplex PCR; TCRdb lists only in-frame clones, some missing. The sample consists of about 1.4 million clones, 95% to 97% of them appearing once. The germline gives CDR1 LNHDA, CDR2 SQIVND (reference sequence). Trimming left V 4 bases short and J 2 bases short, with 15 bases between. The CDR3 spans 15 residues. Division of CD4+ cells produced a CD45RA+ naive subset and a CD45RA-negative memory subset. About this clone itself: Its antigen is not identified.

This rearrangement joins TRBV19 to TRBJ2-7; D perhaps matches TRBD1 (5 bases). Sequenced input: naive CD4+ T cells sorted from blood. Subset described: CD45RA+ positively selected. The TCR sequence derives from a man under 40 in good health. The CDR3 reads CASSRPPVGAYEQYF. For the CDR3, the DNA is TGTGCCAGTAGTAGGCCACCAGTAGGGGCCTACGAGCAGTACTTC.